The rows below give T cell receptor beta chains drawn from one sample of a study of blood T cell repertoires in COVID-19. The method was immunoSEQ multiplex PCR; TCRdb's version includes in-frame clones alone and lacks a portion of them. There are some 130,000 clones in the sample; roughly 89% occur only once, and roughly 2.9% lies in the top ten. Sequencing was carried out using peripheral blood. All receptors derive from a man between 60 and 75 years old with active or convalescent COVID-19. Each CDR3 is given with its conserved first and last residue. The D gene is left open where the match is weak. The size field is filled for only some rows; it gives once, few, many or a size class.

>.|TRBV19|.|TRBJ1-4
CASSMAGSNEKLFF
TGTGCCAGTAGTATGGCAGGATCTAATGAAAAACTGTTTTTT
>once|TRBV9|TRBD2|TRBJ2-7
CASSASASGPYEQYF
TGTGCCAGCAGCGCCTCGGCTAGCGGCCCCTACGAGCAGTACTTC
>.|TRBV7-9|.|TRBJ2-2
CASSLIQGNTGELFF
TGTGCCAGCAGCTTGATACAGGGGAACACCGGGGAGCTGTTTTTT
>.|TRBV11-3|.|TRBJ2-7
CASSVVGEESYEQYF
TGTGCCAGCAGCGTGGTGGGGGAGGAGTCCTACGAGCAGTACTTC
>.|TRBV6-2/TRBV6-3|.|TRBJ1-1
CASSYTSKNTEAFF
TGTGCCAGCAGTTACACGTCTAAGAACACTGAAGCTTTCTTT
>.|TRBV19|.|TRBJ2-1
CASSIASNEQFF
TGTGCCAGTAGTATAGCCAGCAATGAGCAGTTCTTC
>.|TRBV19|TRBD2|TRBJ2-1
CASSIGGTSGYNEQFF
TGTGCCAGTAGTATAGGGGGGACTAGCGGATACAATGAGCAGTTCTTC
>.|TRBV28|.|TRBJ1-3
CASSLGGPAGGNTIYF
TGTGCCAGCAGTTTAGGAGGTCCCGCGGGGGGAAACACCATATATTTT
>.|TRBV21-1|.|TRBJ1-6
CASSKNGRVLWDSPLHF
TGTGCCAGCAGCAAAAACGGGAGGGTCCTTTGGGATTCACCCCTCCACTTT
>once|TRBV30|.|TRBJ1-1
CAWSRNRRGPEAFF
TGTGCCTGGAGTCGTAACAGGAGGGGACCTGAAGCTTTCTTT
>.|TRBV5-1|.|TRBJ2-1
CASSLGAGFHNEQFF
TGCGCCAGCAGCTTGGGGGCAGGTTTCCACAATGAGCAGTTCTTC
>.|TRBV9|.|TRBJ2-3
CASSVTGFTDTQYF
TGTGCCAGCAGCGTAACGGGGTTCACAGATACGCAGTATTTT
>.|TRBV30|TRBD2|TRBJ2-1
CAWGKRGGYNEQFF
TGTGCCTGGGGAAAGCGGGGGGGCTACAATGAGCAGTTCTTC
>.|TRBV2|.|TRBJ1-5
CASSEQGSNQPQHF
TGTGCCAGCAGTGAACAGGGTAGCAATCAGCCCCAGCATTTT
>.|TRBV15|.|TRBJ2-7
CATSRGGLEDYEQYF
TGTGCCACCAGCAGAGGAGGGCTAGAAGACTACGAGCAGTACTTC
>.|TRBV9|TRBD2|TRBJ2-1
CASSVSTSGSLDEQFF
TGTGCCAGCAGCGTATCCACCAGCGGGAGTCTGGATGAGCAGTTCTTC
>few|TRBV18|.|TRBJ1-1
CASSTRGAHTEAFF
TGTGCCAGCTCCACCCGGGGGGCCCACACTGAAGCTTTCTTT
>.|TRBV7-2|.|TRBJ1-6
CASSSQAVFNSPLHF
TGTGCCAGCAGCTCCCAGGCAGTGTTTAATTCACCCCTCCACTTT
>.|TRBV7-2|.|TRBJ2-7
CASSLERGFYEQYF
TGTGCCAGCAGCTTAGAACGGGGGTTCTACGAGCAGTACTTC
>.|TRBV29-1|.|TRBJ2-3
CSASLRGPGDTQYF
TGCAGCGCCTCTTTGCGGGGGCCGGGAGATACGCAGTATTTT
>.|TRBV6-2/TRBV6-3|.|TRBJ2-4
CASSWGHRAKNIQYF
TGTGCCAGCAGTTGGGGACATCGAGCCAAAAACATTCAGTACTTC
>.|TRBV15|TRBD1|TRBJ1-5
CATSRQQGVNQPQHF
TGTGCCACCAGCAGACAACAGGGGGTCAATCAGCCCCAGCATTTT
>.|TRBV5-6|TRBD1|TRBJ2-5
CASSKDRGETQYF
TGTGCCAGCAGCAAGGACAGGGGAGAGACCCAGTACTTC
>.|TRBV15|TRBD1|TRBJ2-7
CATSRYRQGPYEQYF
TGTGCCACCAGCAGATACCGACAGGGCCCCTACGAGCAGTACTTC
>.|TRBV9|.|TRBJ1-6
CASSVEGNSPLHF
TGTGCCAGCAGCGTAGAGGGGAATTCACCCCTCCACTTT
>.|TRBV4-2|TRBD1|TRBJ1-4
CASSPGQGTTNEKLFF
TGTGCCAGCAGCCCCGGACAGGGGACAACTAATGAAAAACTGTTTTTT
>.|TRBV7-9|TRBD2|TRBJ2-5
CASSFGTSDETQYF
TGTGCCAGCAGCTTTGGGACTAGCGATGAGACCCAGTACTTC
>once|TRBV4-1|TRBD1|TRBJ1-4
CASSQPDRGKTSEKLFF
TGCGCCAGCAGCCAACCTGACAGGGGGAAAACTAGCGAAAAACTGTTTTTT
>.|TRBV5-1|TRBD1|TRBJ1-2
CASSPGTGTYGYTF
TGCGCCAGCAGCCCCGGGACAGGGACATATGGCTACACCTTC
>.|TRBV5-6|.|TRBJ1-1
CASSLATMTANTEAFF
TGTGCCAGCAGCTTGGCGACAATGACGGCGAACACTGAAGCTTTCTTT
>few|TRBV7-2|TRBD1|TRBJ1-2
CASSLDHGRGISANYGYTF
TGTGCCAGCAGCTTAGATCATGGCAGGGGGATAAGCGCTAACTATGGCTACACCTTC
>.|TRBV28|.|TRBJ1-3
CASSGGPLEYTIYF
TGTGCCAGCAGTGGGGGCCCCTTGGAATACACCATATATTTT
>.|TRBV28|.|TRBJ1-2
CASSSVQDYGYTF
TGTGCCAGCAGTTCCGTCCAGGACTATGGCTACACCTTC
>.|TRBV5-1|TRBD1|TRBJ1-1
CASSYGTDSAFF
TGCGCCAGCAGTTATGGGACAGATTCGGCTTTCTTT
>.|TRBV27|.|TRBJ1-5
CASPFQSVRILRWSGVVQPQHF
TGTGCCAGCCCTTTCCAGTCGGTCCGGATCCTCCGATGGTCCGGGGTAGTGCAGCCCCAGCATTTT
>.|TRBV10-1|TRBD2|TRBJ2-1
CAIPPGASGRGRYNEQFF
TGCGCCATCCCTCCTGGGGCTAGCGGGAGGGGTCGATACAATGAGCAGTTCTTC
>.|TRBV30|.|TRBJ1-2
CAWTGGHYGYTF
TGTGCCTGGACGGGGGGGCATTATGGCTATACCTTC
>.|TRBV7-8|.|TRBJ1-2
CASSLDTRGSDGYTF
TGTGCCAGCAGCTTAGATACCCGGGGGTCGGATGGCTACACCTTC
>.|TRBV4-1|TRBD2|TRBJ2-3
CASSQRGLAATDTQYF
TGCGCCAGCAGCCAGCGGGGACTAGCGGCAACAGATACGCAGTATTTT
>.|TRBV6-1|.|TRBJ1-2
CASSESQAMGGFF
TGTGCCAGCAGTGAAAGCCAGGCGATGGGTGGGTTCTTC
>.|TRBV28|.|TRBJ1-5
CASSRPGHNVDQPQHF
TGTGCCAGCAGTCGTCCGGGACATAATGTAGATCAGCCCCAGCATTTT
>.|TRBV4-2|.|TRBJ2-2
CASSQGDFRAGELFF
TGTGCCAGCAGCCAGGGGGACTTTCGAGCCGGGGAGCTGTTTTTT
>once|TRBV3-1/TRBV3-2|TRBD1|TRBJ1-5
CASSQENSGQGSMRSNQPQHF
TGTGCCAGCAGCCAGGAGAACTCGGGACAGGGATCTATGCGTAGCAATCAGCCCCAGCATTTT
>once|TRBV30|TRBD2|TRBJ2-2
CACTMGLAGASNTGELFF
TGTGCCTGCACGATGGGTCTAGCGGGGGCCTCAAACACCGGGGAGCTGTTTTTT
>.|TRBV6-2/TRBV6-3|.|TRBJ1-2
CASSSPTGAGGYTF
TGTGCCAGCAGCTCCCCTACAGGAGCTGGAGGCTACACCTTC
>.|TRBV6-5|.|TRBJ1-2
CASRPDHSPSEETF
TGTGCCAGCAGGCCGGATCATAGCCCCTCGGAAGAAACCTTC
>once|TRBV6-2/TRBV6-3|.|TRBJ1-1
CASSYLQGNTEAFF
TGTGCCAGCAGTTACCTTCAGGGGAACACTGAAGCTTTCTTT
>.|TRBV29-1|.|TRBJ1-1
CSAQVNTEAFF
TGCAGCGCACAGGTGAACACTGAAGCTTTCTTT
>.|TRBV5-4|.|TRBJ1-1
CASSLGNRVGTEAFF
TGTGCCAGCAGCTTGGGGAACAGGGTCGGGACTGAAGCTTTCTTT
>.|TRBV7-2|.|TRBJ1-3
CASSLLGPGTGNTIYF
TGTGCCAGCAGCTTATTAGGACCCGGGACTGGAAACACCATATATTTT
>.|TRBV20-1|.|TRBJ2-7
CSASLVYEQYF
TGCAGTGCTAGTTTAGTCTACGAGCAGTACTTC
>.|TRBV7-2|.|TRBJ2-1
CASSLSNDPGQFF
TGTGCCAGCAGCTTATCGAACGACCCGGGGCAGTTCTTC
>.|TRBV15|TRBD2|TRBJ2-7
CATGTSGGVLSYEQYF
TGTGCCACCGGGACTAGCGGGGGGGTCTTAAGCTACGAGCAGTACTTC